The following is a TCR beta chain sequence with its context. Its antigen is as yet unknown. These data come from a study of vaccination and CD4 T cells after COVID-19. Study background: Each post-COVID sample was drawn after diagnosis, and the median interval was roughly 97 days (range 35 to 161). At a median around 65 days (range 14 to 241) after dose two, post-vaccine samples were obtained.

Treatment reported: roughly 10-day PBMC culture with coronavirus spike peptide pools or control peptides (ViraFEST assay). Peptide pool stimulation in ViraFEST expanded antigen-specific T cells, whose TCRs were then sequenced. This CDR3 has 14 residues. The V gene lost 7 bases and the J gene lost 2 bases, with 15 bases spanning the gap. Per germline, CDR1 MNHNS and CDR2 SASEGT. General observations from the study: Convalescent patients displayed spike mono-reactivity in 304 of 307 vaccine-specific clones.

Oncomine TCR Beta short-read sequencing was applied to DNA from cultured CD4+ T cells. One entry per CDR3 protein results from TCRdb running MiXCR on the PCR reads. The sample includes over 20,000 distinct CDR3 sequences, 40% of them seen just once. Sequencing was performed on CD4+ T cells from blood, cultured in vitro. This receptor was identified in a human donor who had recovered from COVID-19. The rearrangement links TRBV6-1 to TRBJ2-7; D is ambiguous. CDR3 bases: TGTGCCAGCACCGCAACTGGGTTTGCCTACGAGCAGTACTTC. The encoded protein is CASTATGFAYEQYF.